This T cell receptor (beta chain) stems from a study of OX40 agonist ivuxolimab in advanced cancers. Describing the broader study: Ivuxolimab was an agonistic, fully human IgG2 monoclonal antibody directed against OX40 (CD134), a costimulatory receptor. In the dose-escalation cohort, 82.7% of patients were male, and the mean age was roughly 60 years, with a range of about 23 to 85. The paper reports the monotherapy dose-escalation portion (N ≈ 52 patients) of the phase I ivuxolimab trial. Partial responses were achieved by three dose-escalation patients, of whom one had hepatocellular carcinoma and two had cutaneous melanoma. Peripheral TCRbeta sequencing was intended to test whether TCR sequence diversity was altered and clonal T-cell expansion was caused by ivuxolimab. Of the 50 to 55 patients in dose escalation, around 19 had hepatocellular carcinoma, around 15 had melanoma, 9 had renal cell carcinoma and 9 had head and neck cancer. Prior anti-PD-1, anti-PD-L1 or anti-CTLA-4 therapy was permitted, and less than 45% of dose-escalation patients had received checkpoint inhibitors. Intravenous ivuxolimab was administered to patients every 2 weeks at six dose levels: 0.01, 0.1, 0.3, 1.5, 3 and 10 mg/kg.

Here is what the overall study found, with its caveats: Antigen specificity was not determined for the clonally expanded peripheral T cells. Low levels of normalized T-cell clonal expansion were also seen in some nonresponding patients. At doses from 0.1 to 3.0 mg/kg, clonal expansion was seen in both CD4+ and CD8+ blood T cells between baseline and week 6. After ivuxolimab, more expanded clones were found on average in CD8+ T cells than in CD4+ T cells. In partial responders in the 0.1-3.0 mg/kg groups, normalized peripheral clonal expansion was found to be among the lowest, especially among CD8+ T cells.

The V end gives up 5 bases and the J end 4 bases, leaving 6 bases in the junction not matched to a gene. The germline V gene (reference sequence) specifies MNHEY as CDR1 and SMNVEV as CDR2. The CDR3 covers 15 residues, taking in both the cysteine and the phenylalanine. The entry retains the CDR3 DNA only, 45 bases that are in frame from base 1. For sequencing of the TCRbeta CDR3 region, genomic DNA was extracted from the sorted cells. The immunoSEQ Assay was used for sequencing of TCRbeta CDR3 regions. In TCRdb, the immuneACCESS table is reduced to in-frame sequences with V and J assigned. These tables do not hold every clone; where another copy was compared, an unresolved V gene accounts for under half, and the others remain unexplained. A total of 20,000 or so clones appear in this sample, 77% of them only once. Of the sample, 16% is held by the ten largest clones. As a fraction of the sample, this clone is large (0.1 to 1%). The antigen this receptor binds is unknown. One base away there is no much larger clone; base qualities are not given.

Patients with a history of autoimmune disease or receiving systemic immunosuppression were excluded from the trial. In every dose cohort, peripheral blood was drawn for TCR sequencing at baseline, cycle 4 day 1, and cycle 7 day 1. Samples came from an open-label, multicenter, first-in-human phase I dose-escalation trial of ivuxolimab. Adults with locally advanced or metastatic head and neck squamous cell, hepatocellular, melanoma or renal cell carcinoma were enrolled in the trial. Before TCR sequencing, CD4+ T cells and CD8+ T cells were sorted from peripheral blood as separate populations. This sequence uses TRBV27 and TRBJ2-3, with 10 central nucleotides matching TRBD1. This material consisted of CD4+ or CD8+ T cells sorted from blood, taken in a trial of the OX40 agonist ivuxolimab. The clonotype was recovered from an adult with an advanced solid tumor such as melanoma, head and neck, liver or kidney cancer. This receptor carries the CDR3 CASSRTGGPADTQYF. In nucleotides, the sequence is TGTGCCAGCAGTAGGACAGGGGGGCCAGCAGATACGCAGTATTTT.